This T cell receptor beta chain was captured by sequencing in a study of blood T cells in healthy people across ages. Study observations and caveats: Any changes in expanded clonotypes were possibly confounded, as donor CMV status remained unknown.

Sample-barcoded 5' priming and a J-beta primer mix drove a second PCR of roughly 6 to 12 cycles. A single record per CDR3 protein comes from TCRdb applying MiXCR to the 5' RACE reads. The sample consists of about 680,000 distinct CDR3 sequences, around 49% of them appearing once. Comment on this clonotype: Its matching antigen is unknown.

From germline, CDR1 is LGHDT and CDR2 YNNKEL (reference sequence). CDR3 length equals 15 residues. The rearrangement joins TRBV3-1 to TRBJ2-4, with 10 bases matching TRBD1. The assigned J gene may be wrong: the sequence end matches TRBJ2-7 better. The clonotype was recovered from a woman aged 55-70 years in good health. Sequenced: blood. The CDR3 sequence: CASSQRRQGAYEQYF. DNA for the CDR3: TGTGCCAGCAGCCAACGCCGACAGGGGGCTTACGAGCAGTACTTC.